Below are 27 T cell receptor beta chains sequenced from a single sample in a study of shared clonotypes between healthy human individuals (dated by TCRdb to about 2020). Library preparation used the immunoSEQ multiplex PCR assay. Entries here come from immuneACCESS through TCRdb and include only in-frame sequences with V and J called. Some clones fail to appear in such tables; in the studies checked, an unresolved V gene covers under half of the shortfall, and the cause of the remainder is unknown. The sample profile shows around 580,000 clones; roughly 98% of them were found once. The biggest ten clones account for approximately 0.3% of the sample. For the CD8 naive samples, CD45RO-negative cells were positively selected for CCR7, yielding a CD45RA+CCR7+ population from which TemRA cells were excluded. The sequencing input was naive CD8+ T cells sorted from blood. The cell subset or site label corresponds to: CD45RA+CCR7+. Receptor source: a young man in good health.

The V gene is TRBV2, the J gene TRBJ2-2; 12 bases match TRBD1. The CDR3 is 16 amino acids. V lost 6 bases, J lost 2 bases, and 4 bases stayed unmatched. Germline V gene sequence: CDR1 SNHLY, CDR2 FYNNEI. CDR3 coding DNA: TGTGCCAGCAGGGGGACAGGGGGCGCTAACACCGGGGAGCTGTTTTTT. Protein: CASRGTGGANTGELFF. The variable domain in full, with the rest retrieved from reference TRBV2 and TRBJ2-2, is EPEVTQTPSHQVTQMGQEVILRCVPISNHLYFYWYRQILGQKVEFLVSFYNNEISEKSEIFDDQFSVERPDGSNFTLKIRSTKLEDSAMYFCASRGTGGANTGELFFGEGSRLTVL.

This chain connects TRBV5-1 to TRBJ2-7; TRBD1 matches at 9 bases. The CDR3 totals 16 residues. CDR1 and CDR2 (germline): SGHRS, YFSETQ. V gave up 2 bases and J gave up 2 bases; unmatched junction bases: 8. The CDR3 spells CASSFRSGQGAYEQYF. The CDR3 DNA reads TGCGCCAGCAGCTTCCGTTCGGGACAGGGAGCCTACGAGCAGTACTTC. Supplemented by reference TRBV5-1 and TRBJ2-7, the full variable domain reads KAGVTQTPRYLIKTRGQQVTLSCSPISGHRSVSWYQQTPGQGLQFLFEYFSETQRNKGNFPGRFSGRQFSNSRSEMNVSTLELGDSALYLCASSFRSGQGAYEQYFGPGTRLTVT.

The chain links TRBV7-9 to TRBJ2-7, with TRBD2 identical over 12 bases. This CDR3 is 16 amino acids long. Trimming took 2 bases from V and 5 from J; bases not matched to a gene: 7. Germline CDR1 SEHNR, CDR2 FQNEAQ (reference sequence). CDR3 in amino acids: CASSLLLAGGPHEQYF. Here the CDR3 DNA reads TGTGCCAGCAGCTTACTTCTAGCGGGAGGGCCTCACGAGCAGTACTTC.

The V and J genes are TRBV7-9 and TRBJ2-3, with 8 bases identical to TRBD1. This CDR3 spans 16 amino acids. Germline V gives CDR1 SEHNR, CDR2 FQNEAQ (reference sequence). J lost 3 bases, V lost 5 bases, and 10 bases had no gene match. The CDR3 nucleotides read TGTGCCAGCAGCCCAACCAGGGGGCGCGGGACAGATACGCAGTATTTT. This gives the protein CASSPTRGRGTDTQYF. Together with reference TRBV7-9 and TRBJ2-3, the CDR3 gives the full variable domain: DTGVSQNPRHKITKRGQNVTFRCDPISEHNRLYWYRQTLGQGPEFLTYFQNEAQLEKSRLLSDRFSAERPKGSFSTLEIQRTEQGDSAMYLCASSPTRGRGTDTQYFGPGTRLTVL.

The CDR3 sequence is CASSLVSGGSYNEQFF. As DNA, the CDR3 is TGTGCCAGCAGCTTAGTTTCGGGAGGCTCCTACAATGAGCAGTTCTTC. The rearrangement joins TRBV11-2 to TRBJ2-1; 7 nucleotides align to TRBD2. From germline, CDR1 is SGHAT and CDR2 FQNNGV. V lost 1 base and J lost 0; bases outside the gene matches: 3. This CDR3 is built from 16 residues.

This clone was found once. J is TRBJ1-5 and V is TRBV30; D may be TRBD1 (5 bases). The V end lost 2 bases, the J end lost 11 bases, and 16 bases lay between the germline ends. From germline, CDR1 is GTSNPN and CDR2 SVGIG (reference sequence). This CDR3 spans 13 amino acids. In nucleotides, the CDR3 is TGTGCCTGGAGTCGCGGGGCCGGAGAAGCCCAGCATTTT. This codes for CAWSRGAGEAQHF.

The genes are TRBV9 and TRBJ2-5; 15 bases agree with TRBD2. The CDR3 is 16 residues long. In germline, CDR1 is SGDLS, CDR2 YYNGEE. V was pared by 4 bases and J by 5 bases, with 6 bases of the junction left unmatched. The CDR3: CASSPGLAGGGETQYF. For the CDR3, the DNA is TGTGCCAGCAGCCCCGGACTAGCGGGAGGGGGGGAGACCCAGTACTTC.

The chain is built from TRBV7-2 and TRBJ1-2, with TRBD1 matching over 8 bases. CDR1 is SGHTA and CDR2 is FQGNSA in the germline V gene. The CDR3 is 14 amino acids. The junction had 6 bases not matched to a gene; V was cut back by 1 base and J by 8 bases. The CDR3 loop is CASSLVPTGEGYTF. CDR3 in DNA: TGTGCCAGCAGCTTAGTTCCGACAGGGGAAGGCTACACCTTC.

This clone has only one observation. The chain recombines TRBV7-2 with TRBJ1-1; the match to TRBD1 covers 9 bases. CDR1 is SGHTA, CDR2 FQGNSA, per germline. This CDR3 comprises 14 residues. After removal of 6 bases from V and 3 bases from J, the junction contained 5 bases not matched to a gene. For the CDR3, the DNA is TGTGCCAGCAGGAACAGGGGGCTGGACACTGAAGCTTTCTTT. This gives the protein CASRNRGLDTEAFF.

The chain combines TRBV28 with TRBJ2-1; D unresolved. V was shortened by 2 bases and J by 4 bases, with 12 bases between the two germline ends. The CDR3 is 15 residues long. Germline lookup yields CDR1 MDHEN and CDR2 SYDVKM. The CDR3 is CASSLEHGPYNEQFF. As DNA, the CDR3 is TGTGCCAGCAGTTTAGAGCATGGGCCTTACAATGAGCAGTTCTTC.

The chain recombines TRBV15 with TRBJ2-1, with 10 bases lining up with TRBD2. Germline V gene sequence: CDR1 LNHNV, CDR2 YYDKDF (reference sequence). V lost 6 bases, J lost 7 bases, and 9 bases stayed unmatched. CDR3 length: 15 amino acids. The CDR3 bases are TGTGCCACCAGAGGACCGGGACTAGCGTTTAATGAGCAGTTCTTC. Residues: CATRGPGLAFNEQFF.

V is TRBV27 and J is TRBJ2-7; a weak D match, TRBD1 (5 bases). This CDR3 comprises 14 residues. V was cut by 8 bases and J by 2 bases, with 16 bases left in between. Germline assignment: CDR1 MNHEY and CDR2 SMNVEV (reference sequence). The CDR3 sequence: CASSWGRLPYEQYF. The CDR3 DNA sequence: TGTGCCAGCTCTTGGGGCCGGCTACCCTACGAGCAGTACTTC.

CDR3 protein: CASSGRVNEQFF. The CDR3 bases are TGCGCCAGCAGTGGTAGGGTAAATGAGCAGTTCTTC. The chain uses TRBV10-2 and TRBJ2-1; D is uncertain. The CDR3 has 12 residues. Germline V gives CDR1 WSHSY, CDR2 SAAADI. The V end lost 4 bases, the J end lost 7 bases, and 8 bases lay between the germline ends.

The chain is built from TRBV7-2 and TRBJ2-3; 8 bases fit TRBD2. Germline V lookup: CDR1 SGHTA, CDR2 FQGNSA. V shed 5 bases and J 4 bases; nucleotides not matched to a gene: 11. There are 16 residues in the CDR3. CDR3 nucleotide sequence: TGTGCCAGCAGCCCAGAGCGGGAGATGAGAGCAGATACGCAGTATTTT. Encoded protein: CASSPEREMRADTQYF.

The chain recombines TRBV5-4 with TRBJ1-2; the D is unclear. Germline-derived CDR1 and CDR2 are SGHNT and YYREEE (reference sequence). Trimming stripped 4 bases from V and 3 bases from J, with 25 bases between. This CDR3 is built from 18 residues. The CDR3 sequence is CASSLPEGDHPQDYGYTF. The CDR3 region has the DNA TGTGCCAGCAGCCTCCCGGAGGGAGATCACCCACAAGACTATGGCTACACCTTC.

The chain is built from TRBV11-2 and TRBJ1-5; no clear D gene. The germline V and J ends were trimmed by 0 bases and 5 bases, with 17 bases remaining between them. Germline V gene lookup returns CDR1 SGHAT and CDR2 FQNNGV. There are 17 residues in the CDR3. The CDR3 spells CASSLDHTGYEDQPQHF. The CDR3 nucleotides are TGTGCCAGCAGCTTAGACCACACGGGTTACGAAGATCAGCCCCAGCATTTT.

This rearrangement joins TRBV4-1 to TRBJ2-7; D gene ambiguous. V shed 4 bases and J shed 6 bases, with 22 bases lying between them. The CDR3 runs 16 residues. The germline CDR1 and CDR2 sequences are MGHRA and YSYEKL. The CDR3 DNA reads TGCGCCAGCAGCCTTCAAAAAAGTGGGGTTAGAAGCGAGCAGTACTTC. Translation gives CASSLQKSGVRSEQYF.

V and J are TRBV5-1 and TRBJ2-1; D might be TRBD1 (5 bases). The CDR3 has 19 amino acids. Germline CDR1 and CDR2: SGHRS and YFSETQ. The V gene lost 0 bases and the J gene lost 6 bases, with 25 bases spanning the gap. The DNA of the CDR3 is TGCGCCAGCAGCTTGGTCCAGGGCGCTTCCAAGGATCCAATCAATGAGCAGTTCTTC. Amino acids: CASSLVQGASKDPINEQFF.

The CDR3 DNA follows: TGTGCCAGCACGGGGAGTAGCAGTACGTCCTACGAGCAGTACTTC. Translated, it gives CASTGSSSTSYEQYF. The chain combines TRBV6-1 with TRBJ2-7, with TRBD2 as a possible D gene (5 bases). Germline V gives CDR1 MNHNS, CDR2 SASEGT. The CDR3 is made up of 15 amino acids. The V and J ends lost 7 bases and 1 base respectively, with 17 bases between them.

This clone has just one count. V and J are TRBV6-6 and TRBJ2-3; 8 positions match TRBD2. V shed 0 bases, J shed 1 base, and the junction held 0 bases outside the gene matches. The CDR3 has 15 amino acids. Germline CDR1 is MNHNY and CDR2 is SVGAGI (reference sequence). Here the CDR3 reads CASSYSREGTDTQYF. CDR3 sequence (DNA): TGTGCCAGCAGTTACTCGCGGGAGGGCACAGATACGCAGTATTTT.

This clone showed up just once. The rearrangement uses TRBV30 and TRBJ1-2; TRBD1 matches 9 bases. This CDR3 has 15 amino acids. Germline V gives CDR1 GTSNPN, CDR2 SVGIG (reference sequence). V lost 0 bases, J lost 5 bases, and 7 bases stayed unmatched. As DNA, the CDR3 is TGTGCCTGGAGTGTAGGCCCGGGACAGGGTTATGGCTACACCTTC. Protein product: CAWSVGPGQGYGYTF.

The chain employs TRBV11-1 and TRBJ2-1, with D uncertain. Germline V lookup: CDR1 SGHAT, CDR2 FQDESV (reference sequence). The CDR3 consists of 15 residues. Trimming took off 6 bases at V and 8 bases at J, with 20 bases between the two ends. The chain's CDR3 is CASSHSRLVGDEQFF. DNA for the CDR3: TGTGCCAGCAGTCACTCGAGGCTTGTGGGCGATGAGCAGTTCTTC. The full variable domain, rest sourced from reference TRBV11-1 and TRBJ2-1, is EAEVAQSPRYKITEKSQAVAFWCDPISGHATLYWYRQILGQGPELLVQFQDESVVDDSQLPKDRFSAERLKGVDSTLKIQPAELGDSAMYLCASSHSRLVGDEQFFGPGTRLTVL.

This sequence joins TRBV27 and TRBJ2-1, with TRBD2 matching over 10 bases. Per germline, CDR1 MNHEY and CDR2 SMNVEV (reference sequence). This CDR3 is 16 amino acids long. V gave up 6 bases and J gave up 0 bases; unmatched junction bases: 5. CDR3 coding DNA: TGTGCCAGCAGCCCGCTAGCGGGAGCCTCCTACAATGAGCAGTTCTTC. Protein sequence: CASSPLAGASYNEQFF.

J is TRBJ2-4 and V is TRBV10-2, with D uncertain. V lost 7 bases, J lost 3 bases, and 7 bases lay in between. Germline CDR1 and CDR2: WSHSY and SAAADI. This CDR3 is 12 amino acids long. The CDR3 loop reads CASIGGKNIQYF. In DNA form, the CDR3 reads TGCGCCAGCATCGGTGGCAAAAACATTCAGTACTTC.

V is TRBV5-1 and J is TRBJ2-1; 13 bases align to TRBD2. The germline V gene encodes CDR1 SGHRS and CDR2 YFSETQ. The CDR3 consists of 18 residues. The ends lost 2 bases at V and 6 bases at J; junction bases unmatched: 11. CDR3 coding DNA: TGCGCCAGCAGCTTTCGGACTAGCGGGAGTATTGCGGGCAATGAGCAGTTCTTC. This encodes CASSFRTSGSIAGNEQFF.

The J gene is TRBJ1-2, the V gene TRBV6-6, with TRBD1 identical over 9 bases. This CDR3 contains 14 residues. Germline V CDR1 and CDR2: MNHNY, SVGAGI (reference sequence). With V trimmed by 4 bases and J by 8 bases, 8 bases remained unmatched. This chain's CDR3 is CASSSIQGARGYTF. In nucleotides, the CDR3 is TGTGCCAGCAGTTCGATACAGGGGGCGCGCGGCTACACCTTC.

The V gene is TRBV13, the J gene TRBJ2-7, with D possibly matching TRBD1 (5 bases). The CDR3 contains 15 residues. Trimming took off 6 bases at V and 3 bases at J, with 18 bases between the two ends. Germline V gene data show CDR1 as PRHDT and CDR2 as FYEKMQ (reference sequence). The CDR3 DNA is TGTGCCAGCAGTCACACAGGAGCCCCCTACTACGAGCAGTACTTC. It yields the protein CASSHTGAPYYEQYF.